What follows are 25 T cell receptor beta chains derived from one specimen sequenced in a study of shared clonotypes between healthy human individuals. The repertoire was sequenced with immunoSEQ multiplex PCR; TCRdb's copy has only in-frame clones and lacks some. The profile covers hundreds of thousands of clones, with approximately 79% appearing a single time and approximately 1.8% taken by the ten largest. Sequencing was done on a sample of memory CD4+ T cells sorted from blood. Subset given: CD45RA-negative fraction. All receptors derive from a woman in her twenties or thirties in good health.

In this sample, this clone turned up once. The chain employs TRBV15 and TRBJ2-7; TRBD1 matches 7 bases. The germline gives CDR1 LNHNV, CDR2 YYDKDF (reference sequence). V shed 0 bases, J shed 5 bases, and the junction held 16 bases outside the gene matches. The CDR3 is 18 residues long. CDR3 bases: TGTGCCACCAGCAGAGATATCGGCACAGGGGCTCCCCGGAACGAGCAGTACTTC. It encodes CATSRDIGTGAPRNEQYF.

Concerning this clone itself: Other DNA sequences in this specimen translate into the identical CDR3. J is TRBJ2-5 and V is TRBV5-1, with no clear D. Trimming removed 4 bases from V and 3 bases from J, with 7 bases in between. From germline, CDR1 is SGHRS and CDR2 YFSETQ. This CDR3 contains 12 residues. This CDR3 is CASSGTEETQYF. The CDR3 nucleotides read TGCGCCAGCAGCGGCACCGAAGAGACCCAGTACTTC.

The gene calls are TRBV25-1 and TRBJ2-7; 13 positions match TRBD2. This CDR3 has 16 amino acids. The ends lost 5 bases at V and 4 bases at J; junction bases unmatched: 8. In germline, CDR1 is MGHDK, CDR2 SYGVNS. The DNA for the CDR3 is TGTGCCAGCAGTTACGGACTAGCGGGAGACCATTACGAGCAGTACTTC. It codes for CASSYGLAGDHYEQYF.

There are a few counts of this clone. V is TRBV6-5 and J is TRBJ2-7, with D possibly matching TRBD2 (6 bases). V dropped 0 bases and J dropped 6 bases, with 9 bases sitting between them. Per the germline V gene, CDR1 is MNHEY and CDR2 is SVGAGI. The CDR3 sequence is 13 residues long. The CDR3 reads CASSYSGGIEQYF. The DNA for the CDR3 is TGTGCCAGCAGTTACTCAGGAGGGATCGAGCAGTACTTC.

The chain is built from TRBV9 and TRBJ2-7, with 9 bases aligning to TRBD1. The CDR3 totals 15 residues. V gave up 3 bases and J gave up 4 bases; unmatched junction bases: 8. The V gene's germline CDR1 is SGDLS and CDR2 YYNGEE. CDR3 amino acids: CASSAQGQGRYEQYF. The DNA for the CDR3 is TGTGCCAGCAGCGCCCAGGGACAGGGAAGATACGAGCAGTACTTC.

The CDR3 here is CASNWDGRPNTGELFF. Written as DNA, the CDR3 is TGCGCCAGCAATTGGGACGGAAGGCCGAACACCGGGGAGCTGTTTTTT. The chain uses TRBV5-1 and TRBJ2-2, with D perhaps assigned TRBD1 or TRBD2 (5 bases each). The V and J ends lost 6 bases and 0 bases respectively, with 15 bases between them. Germline CDR1 is SGHRS and CDR2 is YFSETQ. CDR3 length equals 16 residues.

The chain combines TRBV5-1 with TRBJ2-5, with D perhaps TRBD1 or TRBD2 (5 bases each). Germline lookup yields CDR1 SGHRS and CDR2 YFSETQ. The CDR3 length is 15 residues. V lost 0 bases and J lost 2, with 11 bases in between. CDR3 residues: CASSLAGDLQETQYF. The CDR3 DNA follows: TGCGCCAGCAGCTTGGCCGGGGACCTTCAAGAGACCCAGTACTTC.

The rearrangement joins TRBV4-2 to TRBJ1-4; D is unclear. Germline V gene lookup returns CDR1 LGHNA and CDR2 YNFKEQ. The length of the CDR3 is 15 residues. Trimming left V 4 bases short and J 7 bases short, with 16 bases between. The CDR3: CASSPSRVSVEKLFF. The DNA of the CDR3 is TGTGCCAGCAGCCCGTCAAGGGTGAGCGTTGAAAAACTGTTTTTT.

The V and J genes are TRBV2 and TRBJ1-1; D remains unclear. Germline V gene sequence: CDR1 SNHLY, CDR2 FYNNEI. Trimming shortened V by 4 bases and J by 5 bases, and 11 bases separated the two germline ends. The CDR3 consists of 13 residues. CDR3 nucleotide sequence: TGTGCCAGCAGTGGCGACTTGGGGACTGAAGCTTTCTTT. This encodes CASSGDLGTEAFF.

This clone showed up just a few times. In DNA, the CDR3 is TGCGCCAGCAGCTTGGTACAGTCAAGGAACACTGAAGCTTTCTTT. Protein sequence: CASSLVQSRNTEAFF. The V and J genes are TRBV5-1 and TRBJ1-1; D not resolved. The V and J ends lost 0 bases and 1 base respectively, with 10 bases between them. This CDR3 spans 15 amino acids. Germline CDR1 reads SGHRS; CDR2 reads YFSETQ.

The V gene is TRBV11-3, the J gene TRBJ1-6; TRBD1 might be the D (5 bases). Germline-derived CDR1 and CDR2 are SGHNT and YENEEA. The CDR3 length is 14 residues. V gave up 3 bases and J gave up 7 bases, with 10 bases separating them. CDR3 region: CASSLQGGNSPLHF. The CDR3 region has the DNA TGTGCCAGCAGCTTGCAGGGAGGAAATTCACCCCTCCACTTT.

The rearrangement joins TRBV9 to TRBJ2-1, with a tentative D call TRBD2 (6 bases). V dropped 3 bases and J dropped 9 bases, with 13 bases sitting between them. There are 13 residues in the CDR3. Germline V gene sequence: CDR1 SGDLS, CDR2 YYNGEE. The CDR3 protein is CASSGRGSTEQFF. As DNA, the CDR3 is TGTGCCAGCAGCGGGCGGGGAAGCACTGAGCAGTTCTTC.

There are many counts of this clone. The gene calls are TRBV27 and TRBJ2-6; D not resolved. Germline loops: CDR1 MNHEY, CDR2 SMNVEV (reference sequence). The CDR3 consists of 16 residues. Trimming removed 3 bases from V and 0 bases from J, with 9 bases in between. The CDR3 loop is CASSLKASSGANVLTF. The CDR3 nucleotides are TGTGCCAGCAGTTTGAAAGCAAGCTCTGGGGCCAACGTCCTGACTTTC.

The CDR3 loop reads CASSIGYRDPGGRSYGYTF. DNA for the CDR3: TGTGCCAGTAGTATCGGATACCGGGATCCGGGAGGAAGGAGCTATGGCTACACCTTC. The V and J genes are TRBV19 and TRBJ1-2, with no clear D. CDR1 is LNHDA, CDR2 SQIVND, per germline (reference sequence). The length of the CDR3 is 19 residues. V lost 3 bases, J lost 4 bases, and 27 bases lay in between.

About this clone: This clone may be a read error of a much larger clone one base away. The V call is TRBV7-9, the J call TRBJ1-1, with D hard to call. The V gene lost 1 base and the J gene lost 0 bases, with 6 bases spanning the gap. Germline-derived CDR1 and CDR2 are SEHNR and FQNEAQ (reference sequence). This CDR3 contains 14 residues. This CDR3 reads CASSLDSMNTEAFF. CDR3 nucleotides: TGTGCCAGCAGCTTAGACAGCATGAACACTGAAGCTTTCTTT.

The chain combines TRBV18 with TRBJ2-7, with D perhaps being TRBD1 or TRBD2 (5 bases each). Trimming cost V 5 bases and J 6 bases, with 20 bases left between them. In germline, CDR1 is KGHSH, CDR2 LQKENI. The CDR3 contains 15 residues. The CDR3 coding sequence is TGTGCCAGCTCATCCCGACAGCCCCCGGGAATCGAGCAGTACTTC. This gives the protein CASSSRQPPGIEQYF.

This clone was counted between two and nine times. The chain uses TRBV5-6 and TRBJ2-3; maybe TRBD2 (6 bases). There are 15 residues in the CDR3. The V and J ends lost 0 bases and 4 bases respectively, with 12 bases between them. Germline CDR1 reads SGHDT; CDR2 reads YYEEEE. CDR3: CASSLGYRRADTQYF. DNA of the CDR3: TGTGCCAGCAGCTTGGGGTACAGGAGGGCAGATACGCAGTATTTT.

The chain is built from TRBV28 and TRBJ2-5, with TRBD2 matching 9 bases. Per germline, CDR1 MDHEN and CDR2 SYDVKM. The CDR3 runs 13 residues. V lost 10 bases to trimming and J lost 4 bases; unmatched junction nucleotides: 7. The CDR3 loop is CATVAGAGETQYF. The CDR3 bases are TGTGCCACAGTAGCGGGAGCGGGAGAGACCCAGTACTTC.

This chain joins TRBV6-5 and TRBJ1-4; D not certain. Germline CDR1 and CDR2: MNHEY and SVGAGI. This CDR3 comprises 13 residues. V gave up 10 bases and J gave up 5 bases, with 14 bases separating them. CDR3 DNA sequence: TGTGCCACTCGACGGAGTGAAAATGAAAAACTGTTTTTT. It is translated as CATRRSENEKLFF.

This chain's CDR3 is CSGTPDTEAFF. The CDR3, as DNA: TGCAGTGGTACTCCGGACACTGAAGCTTTCTTT. The chain combines TRBV20-1 with TRBJ1-1, with D unclear. The CDR3 totals 11 residues. Deletions cut 7 bases from V and 3 bases from J, with 9 bases between. Germline V gene data show CDR1 as DFQATT and CDR2 as SNEGSKA (reference sequence).

The table lists this clone with a few counts. This chain uses TRBV19 with TRBJ2-3; tentatively, D is TRBD2 (5 bases). V lost 3 bases and J 1 base, leaving 8 bases between the germline ends. Germline assignment: CDR1 LNHDA and CDR2 SQIVND (reference sequence). This CDR3 has 14 residues. The DNA for the CDR3 is TGTGCCAGTAGTATCGGACTCCGCACAGATACGCAGTATTTT. Translated, it gives CASSIGLRTDTQYF.

The gene calls are TRBV5-1 and TRBJ1-2, with no clear D. The CDR3 is 14 amino acids. V was pared by 0 bases and J by 1 base, with 7 bases between. The V gene's germline CDR1 is SGHRS and CDR2 YFSETQ. The CDR3 DNA reads as TGCGCCAGCAGCTTGGGGTTCGGTAACTATGGCTACACCTTC. As protein: CASSLGFGNYGYTF.

Of note for this clone: The sample has other DNA sequences that encode this CDR3 too. The V and J genes are TRBV2 and TRBJ2-5, with TRBD2 identical over 7 bases. V lost 4 bases, J lost 3 bases, and 5 bases stayed unmatched. The CDR3 length is 14 residues. Germline V gene lookup returns CDR1 SNHLY and CDR2 FYNNEI. CDR3 amino acids: CASSGRGGEETQYF. For the CDR3, the DNA is TGTGCCAGCAGTGGTCGGGGAGGGGAAGAGACCCAGTACTTC.

A single count supports this clone. The chain is built from TRBV6-1 and TRBJ1-2, with D possibly TRBD1 on 6 matching bases. CDR1 is MNHNS, CDR2 SASEGT, per germline. The CDR3 covers 13 residues. The ends were cut back, 6 bases at V and 5 bases at J, with 13 bases in the middle. In nucleotides, the CDR3 is TGTGCCAGCAGGGGGGGACATCTTTATGGCTACACCTTC. This sequence encodes CASRGGHLYGYTF.

CDR3 DNA: TGTGCCAGCATTAGGGACAGGGTGGCCGGGGAGCTGTTTTTT. It yields the protein CASIRDRVAGELFF. V and J are TRBV27 and TRBJ2-2; 9 positions match TRBD1. The germline CDR1 and CDR2 sequences are MNHEY and SMNVEV (reference sequence). The CDR3 consists of 14 residues. The trim removed 7 bases at V and 6 bases at J, leaving 6 bases unmatched.